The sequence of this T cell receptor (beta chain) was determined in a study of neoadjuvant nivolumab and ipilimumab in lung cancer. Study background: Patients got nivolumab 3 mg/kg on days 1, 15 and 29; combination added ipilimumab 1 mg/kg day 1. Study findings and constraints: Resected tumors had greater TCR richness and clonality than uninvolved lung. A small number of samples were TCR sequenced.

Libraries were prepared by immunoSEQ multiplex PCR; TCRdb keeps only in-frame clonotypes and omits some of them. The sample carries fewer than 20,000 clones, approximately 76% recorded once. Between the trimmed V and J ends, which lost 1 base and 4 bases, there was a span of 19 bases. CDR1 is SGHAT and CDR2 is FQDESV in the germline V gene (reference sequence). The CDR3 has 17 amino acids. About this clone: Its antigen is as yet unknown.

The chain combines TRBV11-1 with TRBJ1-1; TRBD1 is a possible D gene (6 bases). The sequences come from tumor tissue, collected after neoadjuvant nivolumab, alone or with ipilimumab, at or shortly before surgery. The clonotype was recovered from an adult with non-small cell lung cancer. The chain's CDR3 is CASSLDGAARGSTEAFF. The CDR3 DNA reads TGTGCCAGCAGCTTAGATGGTGCGGCCAGGGGTAGCACTGAAGCTTTCTTT.